This TCR beta chain was recovered during a study of cytotoxic CD8 clonotypes in ibrutinib-treated CLL. Germline assignment: CDR1 SNHLY and CDR2 FYNNEI. This CDR3 contains 14 residues. The junction had 5 bases not matched to a gene; V was cut back by 6 bases and J by 1 base. The method was immunoSEQ multiplex PCR; TCRdb's version includes in-frame clones alone and lacks a portion of them. The sample has some 76,000 clones, approximately 82% seen once; the top ten hold more than 30%. The sequencing here drew on PBMCs, taken after 24 months of ibrutinib treatment. The TCR was taken from a human donor with chronic lymphocytic leukemia. The chain combines TRBV2 with TRBJ2-7; 8 nucleotides agree with TRBD1. CDR3 protein: CASSSGQGSYEQYF. In DNA, the CDR3 is TGTGCCAGCAGCTCTGGACAGGGTTCCTACGAGCAGTACTTC.